This T cell receptor beta chain was captured by sequencing in a study of cytomegalovirus exposure and HLA in healthy donors. The CDR3 extends over 16 amino acids. Trimming took 5 bases from V and 4 from J, leaving 20 bases between them. CDR1 and CDR2 from the germline V gene are SGHTA and FQGTGA. Use of 60 Vbeta and 13 Jbeta primers characterized the PCR. Measured with immunoSEQ multiplex PCR; TCRdb has only the in-frame clones, and not every one. Of some 150,000 clones listed, about four fifths are singletons. The gene calls are TRBV7-3 and TRBJ2-5, with D tentatively TRBD2 (7 bases). Sequences were obtained from PBMCs. The TCR was taken from a man aged 25-45 years in good health and CMV-seronegative. CDR3 sequence: CASSPSKGGERETQYF. CDR3 in DNA: TGTGCCAGCAGCCCCTCTAAGGGGGGGGAACGAGAGACCCAGTACTTC.